This entry lists 4 T cell receptor beta chains sequenced from one sample in a study of blood T cell repertoires in COVID-19. Sequenced by immunoSEQ multiplex PCR; TCRdb stores in-frame clones only, minus some. Of 240,000 or so clones listed, more than 75% are singletons. The sequenced sample was peripheral blood. These receptors originate from a woman aged 40 to 50 who had recovered from COVID-19.

The rearrangement links TRBV12-5 to TRBJ1-2; TRBD1 is a possible D gene (5 bases). The CDR3 is 14 residues long. V shed 1 base and J shed 7 bases, with 13 bases lying between them. CDR1 and CDR2 (germline): LGHNT, FRNRAP. CDR3 protein: CASGLGGTRRGYTF. In nucleotides, the CDR3 is TGTGCTAGTGGTTTGGGGGGGACTAGGCGTGGCTACACCTTC.

This chain connects TRBV3-1 (or the pseudogene TRBV3-2) to TRBJ1-1, with no clear D. Trimming left V 0 bases short and J 10 bases short, with 21 bases between. The CDR3 runs 16 residues. CDR1 is LGHDT, CDR2 YNNKEL, per germline (reference sequence). CDR3 in DNA: TGTGCCAGCAGCCAAGATTTCGGGAGGAGGGCTCAGGTAGCTTTCTTT. Translated, it gives CASSQDFGRRAQVAFF.

V gene TRBV19 combines with J gene TRBJ1-4, with TRBD1 identical over 9 bases. Looked up from germline, CDR1 is LNHDA and CDR2 is SQIVND (reference sequence). V shed 7 bases and J 4 bases; nucleotides not matched to a gene: 7. The length of the CDR3 is 15 residues. The CDR3 DNA is TGTGCCAGTACCAACAGGGGGCAAGTTAATGAAAAACTGTTTTTT. It yields the protein CASTNRGQVNEKLFF.

V usage is TRBV30 and J usage is TRBJ2-2; TRBD1 might be the D (5 bases). CDR3 size: 17 residues. Trimming took off 0 bases at V and 3 bases at J, with 17 bases between the two ends. CDR1 is GTSNPN and CDR2 is SVGIG in the germline V gene (reference sequence). The CDR3 here is CAWSVHRGQGYTGELFF. In DNA form, the CDR3 reads TGTGCCTGGAGTGTACACCGAGGACAAGGATACACCGGGGAGCTGTTTTTT.